This T cell receptor (beta chain) stems from a study of OX40 agonist ivuxolimab in advanced cancers. Study details: A partial response was reached by three patients: one with hepatocellular carcinoma and two with cutaneous melanoma.

The V gene lost 4 bases and the J gene lost 1 base, with 6 bases spanning the gap. This CDR3 comprises 13 residues. Germline values: CDR1 SSHAT, CDR2 FNYEAQ (reference sequence). Profiled with immunoSEQ multiplex PCR; TCRdb holds only in-frame clones, not every one. The table records around 82,000 clones, roughly 91% of them present only once. The sample here was CD4+ or CD8+ T cells sorted from blood, taken in a trial of the OX40 agonist ivuxolimab. The clonotype originates from an adult with an advanced solid tumor such as melanoma, head and neck, liver or kidney cancer. This chain connects TRBV7-7 to TRBJ2-3; unclear D gene. DNA for the CDR3: TGTGCCAGCAGCTCCAGCGGCACAGATACGCAGTATTTT. Protein sequence: CASSSSGTDTQYF.